This T cell receptor (beta chain) came from a study of blood T cell repertoires in COVID-19. Original handling: The assay estimated nucleated cells by amplifying reference gene primers. Sequenced by immunoSEQ multiplex PCR; TCRdb stores in-frame clones only, minus some. The DNA gave D and trimming, while V, J and clone size come from that table. Of fewer than 200,000 clones listed, 60% to 80% were seen once; the top ten hold about 3%. V lost 5 bases and J 7 bases, leaving 11 bases between the germline ends. The CDR3 is made up of 12 amino acids. CDR1 and CDR2 (germline): SGHNT, YENEEA. Sequences were obtained from peripheral blood. The source is a man between 65 and 85 years old with acute or convalescent COVID-19. This chain joins TRBV11-3 and TRBJ1-2; perhaps TRBD1 as D (5 bases). This chain's CDR3 is CASSQPQGGYTF. CDR3 bases: TGTGCCAGCAGCCAACCCCAGGGTGGCTACACCTTC.